Below, 21 T cell receptor beta chains from the same sample are listed, as sequenced in a study of CD8+ T cells in alopecia areata. Treatment in this sample: oral pan-JAK inhibitor, 5-10 mg twice daily. RNA was isolated and reverse transcribed to cDNA, the sequencing template. The data were produced by immunoSEQ multiplex PCR, yet TCRdb's version contains in-frame clones alone and is incomplete. The data show 150,000 to 200,000 clones, roughly 66% seen once. The sample was CD4+ T cells sorted from blood, taken at week 24, from a patient treated with tofacitinib. These receptor sequences come from a human donor with alopecia areata.

The genes are TRBV30 and TRBJ1-5; 9 bases map to TRBD1. This CDR3 is built from 14 residues. The V and J ends lost 2 bases and 2 bases, in that order; junction bases with no gene match: 1. Germline V gene data show CDR1 as GTSNPN and CDR2 as SVGIG (reference sequence). The CDR3 sequence: CAWSTGGGNQPQHF. As DNA, the CDR3 is TGTGCCTGGAGTACAGGGGGCGGCAATCAGCCCCAGCATTTT.

As regards this clone: Other nucleotide sequences from this sample produce the same CDR3. The rearrangement uses TRBV10-3 and TRBJ1-2; D gene unclear. Germline V gene sequence: CDR1 ENHRY, CDR2 SYGVKD. V lost 0 bases to trimming and J lost 1 base, with 3 bases between them. The CDR3 consists of 13 residues. The CDR3 DNA follows: TGTGCCATCAGTGAGTCCGGTAACTATGGCTACACCTTC. It yields the protein CAISESGNYGYTF.

The V and J genes are TRBV15 and TRBJ1-5; 8 bases are shared with TRBD1. Looked up from germline, CDR1 is LNHNV and CDR2 is YYDKDF (reference sequence). V lost 4 bases, J lost 6 bases, and 5 bases stayed unmatched. The CDR3 length is 14 residues. The CDR3 DNA follows: TGTGCCACCAGCATTCCAGGGGGCGGTCAGCCCCAGCATTTT. Translating it yields CATSIPGGGQPQHF.

This chain connects TRBV29-1 to TRBJ2-3; a possible D gene is TRBD1 (6 bases). Trimming removed 4 bases at V and 1 base at J, with 12 bases between. Germline CDR1 reads SQVTM; CDR2 reads ANQGSEA. The CDR3 runs 14 residues. CDR3 sequence: CSVGTVARTDTQYF. CDR3 coding DNA: TGCAGCGTTGGGACAGTGGCCCGCACAGATACGCAGTATTTT.

The chain joins TRBV4-3 to TRBJ1-2; D call uncertain. CDR1 is LGHNA, CDR2 YSLEER, per germline. This CDR3 is 15 amino acids long. V dropped 0 bases and J dropped 8 bases, with 16 bases sitting between them. The CDR3 bases are TGCGCCAGCAGCCAAGATGCCCTAGCTGGGTCCGGCTACACCTTC. This codes for CASSQDALAGSGYTF.

The CDR3 loop reads CASSAQLADEQFF. The CDR3 nucleotides are TGTGCCAGCAGCGCCCAACTAGCAGATGAGCAGTTCTTC. V is TRBV9 and J is TRBJ2-1, with a possible D match to TRBD2 (6 bases). Germline-derived CDR1 and CDR2 are SGDLS and YYNGEE. The CDR3 has 13 residues. Trimming shortened V by 3 bases and J by 8 bases, and 12 bases separated the two germline ends.

This clone appeared once. The J gene is TRBJ2-7, the V gene TRBV7-2, with D hard to call. Germline V CDR1 and CDR2: SGHTA, FQGNSA. This CDR3 comprises 12 residues. V lost 6 bases to trimming and J lost 0 bases, with 6 bases between them. The CDR3 DNA reads as TGTGCCAGCAGTCGTAGCTCCTACGAGCAGTACTTC. Translated: CASSRSSYEQYF.

The chain uses TRBV5-6 and TRBJ1-5; D call uncertain. The CDR3 contains 15 residues. The V end lost 4 bases, the J end lost 2 bases, and 13 bases lay between the germline ends. Germline assignment: CDR1 SGHDT and CDR2 YYEEEE. CDR3 in amino acids: CASSRAGSGNQPQHF. The DNA for the CDR3 is TGTGCCAGCAGCCGGGCGGGGTCTGGCAATCAGCCCCAGCATTTT. Full variable domain (missing parts from reference TRBV5-6 and TRBJ1-5): DAGVTQSPTHLIKTRGQQVTLRCSPKSGHDTVSWYQQALGQGPQFIFQYYEEEERQRGNFPDRFSGHQFPNYSSELNVNALLLGDSALYLCASSRAGSGNQPQHFGDGTRLSIL.

This clone occurred a few times. The same CDR3 is also encoded by other DNA sequences in this sample. The genes are TRBV2 and TRBJ2-2; D uncertain. From germline, CDR1 is SNHLY and CDR2 FYNNEI. The length of the CDR3 is 11 residues. V was shortened by 8 bases and J by 4 bases, with 5 bases between the two germline ends. The CDR3 sequence: CASRATGELFF. CDR3 DNA sequence: TGTGCCAGCCGGGCCACCGGGGAGCTGTTTTTT.

The chain is built from TRBV9 and TRBJ2-7; D remains ambiguous. CDR1 is SGDLS and CDR2 is YYNGEE in the germline V gene. Trimming took off 4 bases at V and 6 bases at J, with 20 bases between the two ends. CDR3 length: 15 amino acids. CDR3 coding DNA: TGTGCCAGCAGCCCACATGCACCAATCACGGCCGAGCAGTACTTC. It is translated as CASSPHAPITAEQYF.

The V call is TRBV7-3, the J call TRBJ2-3; D gene ambiguous. CDR3 length equals 14 residues. The V end was cut by 0 bases, the J end by 1 base, with 5 bases between. In germline, CDR1 is SGHTA, CDR2 FQGTGA. Here the CDR3 reads CASSLTPRTDTQYF. The CDR3 DNA reads as TGTGCCAGCAGCTTAACGCCGCGCACAGATACGCAGTATTTT.

The table lists this clone with a few counts. The CDR3 here is CSVLPYWGQTDTQYF. CDR3 in DNA: TGCAGCGTCCTACCCTATTGGGGGCAGACAGATACGCAGTATTTT. The gene calls are TRBV29-1 and TRBJ2-3; tentative D call: TRBD1 (6 bases). The CDR3 length is 15 residues. CDR1 SQVTM and CDR2 ANQGSEA come from the germline V gene. The V end lost 6 bases, the J end lost 3 bases, and 19 bases lay between the germline ends.

The genes are TRBV29-1 and TRBJ2-7; TRBD2 matches 9 bases. CDR1 is SQVTM, CDR2 ANQGSEA, per germline. The V and J ends lost 4 bases and 1 base, in that order; junction bases with no gene match: 2. CDR3 length: 13 residues. The CDR3 nucleotides read TGCAGCGTTGGACTAGCGGTTTCCTACGAGCAGTACTTC. Protein product: CSVGLAVSYEQYF.

The rearrangement joins TRBV20-1 to TRBJ2-1; D not certain. Germline V CDR1 and CDR2: DFQATT, SNEGSKA (reference sequence). V lost 6 bases and J lost 8, with 8 bases in between. The CDR3 extends over 10 amino acids. CDR3 protein: CSATRDEQFF. DNA of the CDR3: TGCAGTGCAACCAGAGATGAGCAGTTCTTC.

This clone has only one observation. V and J are TRBV5-1 and TRBJ1-1; 9 nucleotides align to TRBD1. Germline CDR1 and CDR2: SGHRS and YFSETQ. Unmatched junction bases numbered 1, after V lost 0 bases and J lost 4 bases. This CDR3 has 14 residues. Written as DNA, the CDR3 is TGCGCCAGCAGCTTGGCGACAGGGGGCACTGAAGCTTTCTTT. As protein: CASSLATGGTEAFF. The full variable domain, with the rest looked up from reference TRBV5-1 and TRBJ1-1, is KAGVTQTPRYLIKTRGQQVTLSCSPISGHRSVSWYQQTPGQGLQFLFEYFSETQRNKGNFPGRFSGRQFSNSRSEMNVSTLELGDSALYLCASSLATGGTEAFFGQGTRLTVV.

This clone was counted only a few times. This sequence joins TRBV29-1 and TRBJ1-2, with D unclear. This CDR3 is 11 amino acids long. The germline V gene has CDR1 SQVTM and CDR2 ANQGSEA. Trimming took off 7 bases at V and 4 bases at J, with 10 bases between the two ends. This CDR3 reads CSDEGVYGYTF. The DNA for the CDR3 is TGCAGCGACGAGGGTGTCTATGGCTACACCTTC.

The sample holds one count of this clone. This chain connects TRBV27 to TRBJ2-3; 13 nucleotides match TRBD2. CDR3 length: 17 residues. Germline V gives CDR1 MNHEY, CDR2 SMNVEV (reference sequence). The J segment lost 7 bases and the V segment lost 5 bases, leaving 12 bases of the junction unmatched. The CDR3 here is CASSATLLAGGGNTQYF. The CDR3 nucleotides are TGTGCCAGCAGTGCAACCCTACTAGCGGGGGGGGGAAATACGCAGTATTTT.

This clone has a count of ten or more. The chain is built from TRBV4-3 and TRBJ2-4; a weak D match, TRBD2 (6 bases). The germline CDR1 and CDR2 sequences are LGHNA and YSLEER. V shed 4 bases and J shed 1 base, with 17 bases lying between them. The CDR3 is 17 amino acids. The CDR3 is CASSLALDRGAKNIQYF. As DNA, the CDR3 is TGCGCCAGCAGCCTGGCTCTGGACCGGGGGGCCAAAAACATTCAGTACTTC.

This chain connects TRBV5-6 to TRBJ2-7, with no clear D. Between the trimmed V and J ends, which lost 3 bases and 0 bases, there was a span of 7 bases. This CDR3 has 13 amino acids. Per germline, CDR1 SGHDT and CDR2 YYEEEE. The CDR3 region is CASSSRFSYEQYF. CDR3 bases: TGTGCCAGCAGCTCACGGTTCTCCTACGAGCAGTACTTC.

The chain links TRBV2 to TRBJ1-2; TRBD1 matches at 8 bases. V trimming: 2 bases; J trimming: 4 bases; junction bases outside the gene matches: 6. Germline-derived CDR1 and CDR2 are SNHLY and FYNNEI. This CDR3 is 15 amino acids long. The CDR3: CASSELGTGTYGYTF. The CDR3 region has the DNA TGTGCCAGCAGTGAATTAGGGACAGGAACCTATGGCTACACCTTC.

This clone was recorded only once. This chain links TRBV14 with TRBJ2-7; D unresolved. V gave up 3 bases and J gave up 3 bases, with 12 bases separating them. Germline CDR1 is SGHDN and CDR2 is FVKESK. The CDR3 runs to 14 residues. DNA of the CDR3: TGTGCCAGCAGCCACCGGACGGAAGACTACGAGCAGTACTTC. Translating gives CASSHRTEDYEQYF.